The 20 T cell receptor beta chains below all came from one sample that was sequenced in a study of T cells in Graves' hyperthyroidism and ophthalmopathy. Amplification of TCR beta CDR3 regions was performed using RNA transcripts as template. The HTBI primer set was used in a first-round RT-PCR of the TCR CDR3. Using its own MiXCR run on the multiplex PCR reads, TCRdb lists one record per CDR3 protein. Of around 620,000 distinct CDR3 sequences in the sample, approximately 15% were seen once. Material: blood. Receptors originate from a woman between 18 and 29 years old with Graves' ophthalmopathy.

The chain combines TRBV27 with TRBJ2-5; D is possibly TRBD1 (5 bases). Between the trimmed V and J ends, which lost 5 bases and 1 base, there was a span of 14 bases. This CDR3 comprises 15 residues. CDR1 and CDR2 (germline): MNHEY, SMNVEV (reference sequence). The CDR3 DNA sequence: TGTGCCAGCAGTCCCTACCAGGGATCCCAAGAGACCCAGTACTTC. Protein product: CASSPYQGSQETQYF.

This chain joins TRBV27 and TRBJ2-5; TRBD2 aligns across 16 bases. The junction had 3 bases not matched to a gene; V was cut back by 5 bases and J by 0 bases. The CDR3 has 17 residues. In germline, CDR1 is MNHEY, CDR2 SMNVEV (reference sequence). The CDR3 protein is CASSGTSGRGDQETQYF. For the CDR3, the DNA is TGTGCCAGCAGTGGGACTAGCGGGAGGGGGGACCAAGAGACCCAGTACTTC.

This clonotype was seen a few times. The chain links TRBV4-1 to TRBJ2-1; no reliable D call. V lost 0 bases and J lost 6, with 9 bases in between. The CDR3 runs 14 residues. Germline V CDR1 and CDR2: MGHRA, YSYEKL. The CDR3 nucleotides read TGCGCCAGCAGCCAAGAGAGTCGCCGCAATGAGCAGTTCTTC. This gives the protein CASSQESRRNEQFF.

This clonotype came up many times. The chain combines TRBV12-3 or TRBV12-4 with TRBJ1-1; tentatively, D is TRBD1 (6 bases). V lost 6 bases and J lost 11, with 19 bases in between. The length of the CDR3 is 13 residues. The CDR3 spells CASSRQGGGDAFF. The CDR3 coding sequence is TGTGCCAGCAGCCGCCAGGGAGGGGGGGATGCTTTCTTT.

This clonotype was counted a few times. V is TRBV30 and J is TRBJ2-1; perhaps D is TRBD1 or TRBD2 (5 bases each). CDR3 length: 17 amino acids. Germline values: CDR1 GTSNPN, CDR2 SVGIG (reference sequence). The V end lost 3 bases, the J end lost 8 bases, and 26 bases lay between the germline ends. The CDR3 reads CAWREKRPASPGHEQFF. DNA for the CDR3: TGTGCCTGGAGGGAGAAGCGCCCGGCTAGTCCGGGGCATGAGCAGTTCTTC.

Comments on this clonotype: Given a much more abundant clone one base away, this may be a read error. The chain combines TRBV7-9 with TRBJ2-3; 11 bases line up with TRBD2. This CDR3 is 23 amino acids long. Per germline, CDR1 SEHNR and CDR2 FQNEAQ (reference sequence). With 5 bases clipped from V and 1 base from J, the junction kept 26 bases outside the gene matches. The chain's CDR3 is CASSALTGSTQKLAGVRTDTQYF. The CDR3 coding sequence is TGTGCCAGCAGCGCCCTGACCGGTTCAACCCAAAAACTAGCGGGAGTGCGCACAGATACGCAGTATTTT. The full variable domain, rest sourced from reference TRBV7-9 and TRBJ2-3, is DTGVSQNPRHKITKRGQNVTFRCDPISEHNRLYWYRQTLGQGPEFLTYFQNEAQLEKSRLLSDRFSAERPKGSFSTLEIQRTEQGDSAMYLCASSALTGSTQKLAGVRTDTQYFGPGTRLTVL.

This clonotype was seen repeatedly, ten times or more. The V and J genes are TRBV11-2 and TRBJ1-4; D gene ambiguous. The CDR3 is 15 amino acids. V lost 5 bases and J 5 bases, leaving 15 bases between the germline ends. Looked up from germline, CDR1 is SGHAT and CDR2 is FQNNGV. CDR3 residues: CASSPRRSPNEKLFF. The CDR3 DNA follows: TGTGCCAGCAGCCCCCGACGGAGCCCGAATGAAAAACTGTTTTTT.

In its sample, this clonotype was seen many times. This chain joins TRBV2 and TRBJ1-1; tentative D call: TRBD1 (5 bases). CDR1 is SNHLY and CDR2 is FYNNEI in the germline V gene. Trimming took off 8 bases at V and 0 bases at J, with 10 bases between the two ends. The CDR3 is made up of 13 amino acids. The CDR3 DNA is TGTGCCAGCCACGGGGCTTTGAACACTGAAGCTTTCTTT. Encoded protein: CASHGALNTEAFF.

This clonotype was counted many times. Written as DNA, the CDR3 is TGTGCCTGGAGTATCGGACTAGCGGGAAACACCGGGGAGCTGTTTTTT. It codes for CAWSIGLAGNTGELFF. The V call is TRBV30, the J call TRBJ2-2, with 12 bases lining up with TRBD2. The CDR3 covers 16 residues. Trimming removed 2 bases from V and 2 bases from J; junction bases left unmatched: 3. CDR1 is GTSNPN, CDR2 SVGIG, per germline (reference sequence). Full variable domain (missing parts from reference TRBV30 and TRBJ2-2): SQTIHQWPATLVQPVGSPLSLECTVEGTSNPNLYWYRQAAGRGLQLLFYSVGIGQISSEVPQNLSASRPQDRQFILSSKKLLLSDSGFYLCAWSIGLAGNTGELFFGEGSRLTVL.

The rearrangement links TRBV6-1 to TRBJ1-2; D is uncertain. CDR3 length equals 16 residues. Deletions cut 6 bases from V and 3 bases from J, with 20 bases between. Germline V gives CDR1 MNHNS, CDR2 SASEGT. The CDR3 bases are TGTGCCAGCAGCCCACTCGGCCAGTGGTTCTACTATGGCTACACCTTC. This translates into CASSPLGQWFYYGYTF.

The V call is TRBV27, the J call TRBJ2-1; D is tentatively TRBD1 or TRBD2 (5 bases each). The CDR3 length is 15 residues. Looked up from germline, CDR1 is MNHEY and CDR2 is SMNVEV (reference sequence). V shed 3 bases and J shed 8 bases, with 17 bases lying between them. The CDR3 protein is CASSFSGLEGHEQFF. The CDR3 bases are TGTGCCAGCAGTTTTTCGGGTCTTGAGGGGCATGAGCAGTTCTTC.

This clonotype was seen many times. The gene calls are TRBV20-1 and TRBJ2-3, with a tentative D call TRBD2 (6 bases). This CDR3 is built from 14 residues. The V end lost 1 base, the J end lost 7 bases, and 15 bases lay between the germline ends. The germline V gene encodes CDR1 DFQATT and CDR2 SNEGSKA (reference sequence). CDR3 in amino acids: CSARVTAGPYTQYF. CDR3 DNA: TGCAGTGCTAGAGTGACGGCGGGACCATATACGCAGTATTTT.

V usage is TRBV5-6 and J usage is TRBJ2-5; TRBD2 matches 14 bases. The germline V gene encodes CDR1 SGHDT and CDR2 YYEEEE. J was trimmed by 5 bases and V by 4 bases; bases with no gene match: 13. The CDR3 is 18 residues long. In nucleotides, the CDR3 is TGTGCCAGCAGCCCGCTCGGGACTAGCGGGAGATTGAGTGAGACCCAGTACTTC. Its translation is CASSPLGTSGRLSETQYF.

This clonotype has just a few counts. The gene calls are TRBV5-4 and TRBJ2-3; TRBD2 matches at 7 bases. The junction had 12 bases not matched to a gene; V was cut back by 0 bases and J by 8 bases. CDR3 length equals 16 residues. Germline CDR1 and CDR2: SGHNT and YYREEE (reference sequence). Here the CDR3 DNA reads TGTGCCAGCAGCTTGGCGGGGATCGCGGGAGTAGGTACGCAGTATTTT. It translates to CASSLAGIAGVGTQYF.

This clonotype came up many times. The chain has TRBV6-5 and TRBJ2-7, with 9 bases lining up with TRBD2. Germline V gene sequence: CDR1 MNHEY, CDR2 SVGAGI. With 0 bases clipped from V and 3 bases from J, the junction kept 3 bases outside the gene matches. The CDR3 loop spans 15 amino acids. CDR3: CASSYSPSGNYEQYF. In DNA, the CDR3 is TGTGCCAGCAGTTACTCCCCTAGCGGGAACTACGAGCAGTACTTC.

This clonotype has ten or more counts. DNA of the CDR3: TGTGCCAGCACCATCTCCCCGGGACTAGCGGGTTACGAGCAGTACTTC. This codes for CASTISPGLAGYEQYF. V usage is TRBV7-2 and J usage is TRBJ2-7, with 12 nucleotides matching TRBD2. The CDR3 consists of 16 residues. Germline loops: CDR1 SGHTA, CDR2 FQGNSA. J lost 4 bases, V lost 7 bases, and 11 bases had no gene match.

This clonotype was picked up many times. The chain joins TRBV28 to TRBJ2-7, with D perhaps matching TRBD2 (6 bases). The CDR3 contains 14 residues. Per germline, CDR1 MDHEN and CDR2 SYDVKM. Between the trimmed V and J ends, which lost 10 bases and 5 bases, there was a span of 21 bases. CDR3 nucleotides: TGTGCCACGGAGGGACCGTGGAAGGACGACGAGCAGTACTTC. It codes for CATEGPWKDDEQYF.

In its sample, this clonotype was seen many times. This chain uses TRBV30 with TRBJ2-7, with D perhaps matching TRBD2 (5 bases). The CDR3 totals 15 residues. CDR1 GTSNPN and CDR2 SVGIG come from the germline V gene (reference sequence). The V gene lost 0 bases and the J gene lost 2 bases, with 14 bases spanning the gap. DNA of the CDR3: TGTGCCTGGAGTGTAGAGGCGCGGGCCGCCTACGAGCAGTACTTC. Amino acids: CAWSVEARAAYEQYF.

This clonotype was detected many times. The chain links TRBV5-8 to TRBJ2-7, with TRBD2 matching over 10 bases. After removal of 6 bases from V and 2 bases from J, the junction contained 8 bases not matched to a gene. This CDR3 is built from 15 residues. CDR1 is SGHTS, CDR2 YDEGEE, per germline. CDR3 in amino acids: CASTNPSGSTYEQYF. The CDR3 DNA is TGTGCCAGCACCAACCCTAGCGGGAGTACCTACGAGCAGTACTTC.

This clonotype was seen repeatedly, ten times or more. V usage is TRBV7-8 and J usage is TRBJ2-1; TRBD2 aligns across 10 bases. The germline V gene encodes CDR1 SGHVS and CDR2 FQNEAQ. Trimming at V came to 3 bases and at J to 6 bases, leaving 14 bases not matched to a gene. This CDR3 spans 18 amino acids. CDR3 sequence: CASSLGAVSSGRGNEQFF. CDR3 nucleotides: TGTGCCAGCAGCTTGGGTGCGGTTTCTAGCGGGAGAGGCAATGAGCAGTTCTTC.